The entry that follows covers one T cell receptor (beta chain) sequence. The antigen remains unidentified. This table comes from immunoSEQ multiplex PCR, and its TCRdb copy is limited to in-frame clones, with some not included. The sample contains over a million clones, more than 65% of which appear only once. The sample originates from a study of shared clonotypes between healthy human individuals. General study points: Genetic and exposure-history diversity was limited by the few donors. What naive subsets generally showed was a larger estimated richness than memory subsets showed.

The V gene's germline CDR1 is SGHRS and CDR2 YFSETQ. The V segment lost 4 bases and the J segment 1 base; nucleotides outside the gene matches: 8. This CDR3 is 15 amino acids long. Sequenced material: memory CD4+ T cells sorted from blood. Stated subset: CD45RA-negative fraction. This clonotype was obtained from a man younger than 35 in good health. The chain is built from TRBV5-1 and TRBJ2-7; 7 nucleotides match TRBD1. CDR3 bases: TGCGCCAGCAGCATCGGGACAGTGGGATCCTACGAGCAGTACTTC. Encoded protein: CASSIGTVGSYEQYF.